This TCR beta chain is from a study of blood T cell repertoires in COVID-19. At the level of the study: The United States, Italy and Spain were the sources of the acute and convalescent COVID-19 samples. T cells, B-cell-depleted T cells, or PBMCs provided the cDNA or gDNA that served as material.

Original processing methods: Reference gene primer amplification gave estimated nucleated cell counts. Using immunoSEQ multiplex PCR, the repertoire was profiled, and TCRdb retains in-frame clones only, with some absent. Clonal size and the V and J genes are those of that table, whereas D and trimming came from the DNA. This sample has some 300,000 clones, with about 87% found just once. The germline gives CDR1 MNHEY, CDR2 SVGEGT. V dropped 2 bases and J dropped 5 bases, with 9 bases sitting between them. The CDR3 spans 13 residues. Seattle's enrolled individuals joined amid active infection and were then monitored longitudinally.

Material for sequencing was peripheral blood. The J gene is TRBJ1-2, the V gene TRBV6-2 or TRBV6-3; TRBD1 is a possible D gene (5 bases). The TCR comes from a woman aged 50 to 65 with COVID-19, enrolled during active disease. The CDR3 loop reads CASSYTAGYGYTF. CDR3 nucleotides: TGTGCCAGCAGTTACACCGCAGGGTATGGCTACACCTTC.